These 23 T cell receptor beta chains share one sample of origin, sequenced in a study of control samples from healthy donors and cancer patients. Clones were read by immunoSEQ multiplex PCR, and TCRdb kept only the in-frame ones, dropping some. The sample lists about 190,000 clones, roughly nine tenths seen once, with around 1.9% in the top ten. The sample taken for sequencing was blood. These receptors all stem from a man aged 25-45 years in good health.

This clone was counted once. Other DNA sequences in the sample encode the same CDR3. The chain is built from TRBV18 and TRBJ2-2; 8 bases are a match to TRBD2. Looked up from germline, CDR1 is KGHSH and CDR2 is LQKENI. The trim removed 1 base at V and 2 bases at J, leaving 6 bases unmatched. CDR3 size: 17 residues. The DNA for the CDR3 is TGTGCCAGCTCACCACGATCGAGCGGGGGAAACACCGGGGAGCTGTTTTTT. The encoded protein is CASSPRSSGGNTGELFF.

The chain carries TRBV19 and TRBJ2-5; TRBD2 might be the D (5 bases). CDR3 size: 13 residues. Germline V CDR1 and CDR2: LNHDA, SQIVND (reference sequence). Trimming took off 1 base at V and 9 bases at J, with 12 bases between the two ends. As DNA, the CDR3 is TGTGCCAGTAGTATAGGGACGGGATTACCCCAGTACTTC. This encodes CASSIGTGLPQYF.

About this clone itself: Other nucleotide sequences in the sample specify the same CDR3. The chain is built from TRBV12-3 or TRBV12-4 and TRBJ1-5; D is unresolved. The CDR3 loop spans 12 amino acids. V was trimmed by 2 bases and J by 7 bases, leaving 6 bases between them. CDR3 sequence: CASSLFGQPQHF. The CDR3 DNA follows: TGTGCCAGCAGTTTATTTGGGCAGCCCCAGCATTTT.

The chain joins TRBV19 to TRBJ1-2; D possibly corresponds to TRBD1 (6 bases). From germline, CDR1 is LNHDA and CDR2 SQIVND (reference sequence). V was clipped by 3 bases and J by 3 bases, with 14 bases between them. The CDR3 spans 15 residues. The CDR3 here is CASSIAGGADYGYTF. CDR3 nucleotide sequence: TGTGCCAGTAGTATTGCTGGGGGCGCAGACTATGGCTACACCTTC. The complete variable domain, with remaining parts taken from reference TRBV19 and TRBJ1-2, reads DGGITQSPKYLFRKEGQNVTLSCEQNLNHDAMYWYRQDPGQGLRLIYYSQIVNDFQKGDIAEGYSVSREKKESFPLTVTSAQKNPTAFYLCASSIAGGADYGYTFGSGTRLTVV.

The chain joins TRBV29-1 to TRBJ1-2; D possibly corresponds to TRBD1 (6 bases). This CDR3 contains 14 residues. Germline V gene sequence: CDR1 SQVTM, CDR2 ANQGSEA. The V gene lost 6 bases and the J gene lost 0 bases, with 14 bases spanning the gap. Written as DNA, the CDR3 is TGCAGCGTGGATGTGACAGGAGCTAACTATGGCTACACCTTC. Its translation is CSVDVTGANYGYTF. The variable domain in full, with the rest retrieved from reference TRBV29-1 and TRBJ1-2, is SAVISQKPSRDICQRGTSLTIQCQVDSQVTMMFWYRQQPGQSLTLIATANQGSEATYESGFVIDKFPISRPNLTFSTLTVSNMSPEDSSIYLCSVDVTGANYGYTFGSGTRLTVV.

The V call is TRBV11-2, the J call TRBJ2-1, with D possibly called TRBD1 or TRBD2 (5 bases each). CDR1 SGHAT and CDR2 FQNNGV come from the germline V gene. This CDR3 has 15 residues. With 8 bases removed from V and 0 bases from J, the gap between germline ends came to 14 bases. The CDR3 is CASLNRGASYNEQFF. CDR3 in DNA: TGTGCCAGCCTTAATCGAGGGGCCTCCTACAATGAGCAGTTCTTC.

This chain links TRBV18 with TRBJ2-2, with D possibly matching TRBD1 (6 bases). The CDR3 is 13 amino acids. CDR1 is KGHSH, CDR2 LQKENI, per germline. V lost 6 bases and J 5 bases, leaving 10 bases between the germline ends. The CDR3 sequence: CASSQGQTGELFF. DNA of the CDR3: TGTGCCAGCTCGCAAGGACAGACCGGGGAGCTGTTTTTT.

V usage is TRBV15 and J usage is TRBJ1-1; 8 bases line up with TRBD1. The ends lost 3 bases at V and 4 bases at J; junction bases unmatched: 7. The length of the CDR3 is 15 residues. Germline-derived CDR1 and CDR2 are LNHNV and YYDKDF (reference sequence). CDR3 nucleotides: TGTGCCACCAGCAGTTTTCAGGGGGCGGTCACTGAAGCTTTCTTT. Protein sequence: CATSSFQGAVTEAFF.

The V gene is TRBV5-1, the J gene TRBJ2-1; D might be TRBD2 (6 bases). V lost 3 bases to trimming and J lost 1 base, with 17 bases between them. Germline CDR1 and CDR2: SGHRS and YFSETQ. This CDR3 contains 17 residues. CDR3 bases: TGCGCCAGCAGCTCTAAGGTCGCTGGGGGGTCCTACAATGAGCAGTTCTTC. Protein sequence: CASSSKVAGGSYNEQFF.

This clone was found once. The chain couples TRBV19 to TRBJ2-2; 10 nucleotides line up with TRBD1. Trimming removed 3 bases from V and 5 bases from J; junction bases left unmatched: 0. The CDR3 is made up of 14 amino acids. From germline, CDR1 is LNHDA and CDR2 SQIVND (reference sequence). In DNA form, the CDR3 reads TGTGCCAGTAGTATGGGACAGGGGACCGGGGAGCTGTTTTTT. Translating it yields CASSMGQGTGELFF.

The V gene is TRBV12-3 or TRBV12-4, the J gene TRBJ2-2; D unresolved. The V end lost 2 bases, the J end lost 4 bases, and 5 bases lay between the germline ends. There are 13 residues in the CDR3. Here the CDR3 DNA reads TGTGCCAGCAGTTTACGTTCCACCGGGGAGCTGTTTTTT. Residues: CASSLRSTGELFF.

The chain has TRBV4-1 and TRBJ2-2, with 13 nucleotides matching TRBD2. V shed 0 bases, J shed 5 bases, and the junction held 0 bases outside the gene matches. Per the germline V gene, CDR1 is MGHRA and CDR2 is YSYEKL. CDR3 size: 16 residues. Here the CDR3 DNA reads TGCGCCAGCAGCCAAGAGGGACTAGCGGGGACCGGGGAGCTGTTTTTT. Translated, it gives CASSQEGLAGTGELFF.

A single count supports this clone. The chain joins TRBV6-2 or TRBV6-3 to TRBJ1-4; D not resolved. Trimming shortened V by 0 bases and J by 3 bases, and 8 bases separated the two germline ends. Germline loops: CDR1 MNHEY, CDR2 SVGEGT. The CDR3 is 15 residues long. This CDR3 is CASSYSPGSNEKLFF. CDR3 in DNA: TGTGCCAGCAGTTACTCGCCAGGATCTAATGAAAAACTGTTTTTT.

The chain carries TRBV6-1 and TRBJ2-7; 9 bases fit TRBD1. CDR3 length: 14 amino acids. With 1 base clipped from V and 9 bases from J, the junction kept 7 bases outside the gene matches. Germline V gene sequence: CDR1 MNHNS, CDR2 SASEGT. DNA for the CDR3: TGTGCCAGCAGTGAAGGGGACAGGGTGCTTGTGCAGTACTTC. Translated: CASSEGDRVLVQYF.

CDR3 amino acids: CASSAPLAGGTDTQYF. DNA for the CDR3: TGTGCCAGCAGCGCGCCACTAGCGGGGGGCACAGATACGCAGTATTTT. This sequence joins TRBV9 and TRBJ2-3; 11 bases match TRBD2. V trimming: 3 bases; J trimming: 1 base; junction bases outside the gene matches: 4. The CDR3 has 16 amino acids. Germline CDR1 is SGDLS and CDR2 is YYNGEE.

The chain joins TRBV6-1 to TRBJ1-4; TRBD1 is a possible D gene (5 bases). V dropped 3 bases and J dropped 3 bases, with 8 bases sitting between them. The CDR3 has 14 amino acids. CDR1 is MNHNS, CDR2 SASEGT, per germline. Here the CDR3 DNA reads TGTGCCAGCAGTGAGGGACGGTCTAATGAAAAACTGTTTTTT. This gives the protein CASSEGRSNEKLFF.

The chain has TRBV2 and TRBJ2-3; D may match TRBD1 or TRBD2 (5 bases each). Trimming pared 4 bases from V and 5 bases from J, leaving 13 bases between. Germline lookup yields CDR1 SNHLY and CDR2 FYNNEI. CDR3 length: 14 amino acids. The CDR3 coding sequence is TGTGCCAGCAGTGCAGGGACCGGGGTAGATACGCAGTATTTT. This translates into CASSAGTGVDTQYF.

The chain uses TRBV7-9 and TRBJ2-4; D remains ambiguous. V gave up 8 bases and J gave up 0 bases, with 5 bases separating them. CDR1 is SEHNR and CDR2 is FQNEAQ in the germline V gene (reference sequence). This CDR3 contains 12 residues. This CDR3 reads CASFSAKNIQYF. The CDR3 nucleotides are TGTGCCAGCTTCTCAGCCAAAAACATTCAGTACTTC.

This chain uses TRBV4-1 with TRBJ1-4; 8 nucleotides align to TRBD1. The V segment lost 0 bases and the J segment 4 bases; nucleotides outside the gene matches: 4. Germline values: CDR1 MGHRA, CDR2 YSYEKL. The CDR3 runs to 16 residues. CDR3 DNA: TGCGCCAGCAGCCAAGATTTAGGACAGGGTAATGAAAAACTGTTTTTT. Its translation: CASSQDLGQGNEKLFF.

This chain uses TRBV2 with TRBJ1-2, with D unresolved. CDR1 and CDR2 from the germline V gene are SNHLY and FYNNEI. This CDR3 is built from 12 residues. Trimming took off 8 bases at V and 5 bases at J, with 12 bases between the two ends. The DNA for the CDR3 is TGTGCCAGCTCTGCATCGGGTTATGGCTACACCTTC. Translated, it gives CASSASGYGYTF.

This CDR3 reads CASQLGGRGPPGNTIYF. The DNA of the CDR3 is TGTGCCAGCCAGCTAGGGGGGAGGGGTCCCCCTGGAAACACCATATATTTT. J is TRBJ1-3 and V is TRBV21-1. TRBV21-1 is an annotated pseudogene. This CDR3 spans 17 amino acids.

This rearrangement joins TRBV3-1 (or the pseudogene TRBV3-2) to TRBJ1-1; a possible D gene is TRBD1 (5 bases). Trimming took off 1 base at V and 2 bases at J, with 11 bases between the two ends. This CDR3 is 15 amino acids long. Germline loops: CDR1 LGHDT, CDR2 YNNKEL (reference sequence). CDR3 sequence (DNA): TGTGCCAGCAGCCAAGGGGGGAGAGGTAACACTGAAGCTTTCTTT. It codes for CASSQGGRGNTEAFF.

The chain carries TRBV5-4 and TRBJ2-7; D gene uncertain. Per the germline V gene, CDR1 is SGHNT and CDR2 is YYREEE (reference sequence). This CDR3 is built from 12 residues. V was shortened by 2 bases and J by 5 bases, with 8 bases between the two germline ends. The CDR3 here is CASSFGQDEQYF. DNA for the CDR3: TGTGCCAGCAGCTTTGGTCAGGACGAGCAGTACTTC. The full variable domain, rest sourced from reference TRBV5-4 and TRBJ2-7, is ETGVTQSPTHLIKTRGQQVTLRCSSQSGHNTVSWYQQALGQGPQFIFQYYREEENGRGNFPPRFSGLQFPNYSSELNVNALELDDSALYLCASSFGQDEQYFGPGTRLTVT.